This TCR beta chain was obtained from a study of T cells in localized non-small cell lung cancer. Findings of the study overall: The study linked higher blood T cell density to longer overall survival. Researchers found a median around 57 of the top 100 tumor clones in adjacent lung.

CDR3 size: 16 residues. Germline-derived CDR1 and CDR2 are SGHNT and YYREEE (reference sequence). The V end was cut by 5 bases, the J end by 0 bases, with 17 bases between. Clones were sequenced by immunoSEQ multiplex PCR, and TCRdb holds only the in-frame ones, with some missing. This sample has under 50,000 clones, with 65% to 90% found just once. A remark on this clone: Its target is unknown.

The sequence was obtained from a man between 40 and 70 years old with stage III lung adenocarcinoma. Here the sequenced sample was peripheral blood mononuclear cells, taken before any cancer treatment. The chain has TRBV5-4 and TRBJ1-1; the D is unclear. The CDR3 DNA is TGTGCCAGCAGTACTGATTCCAGGTTTCTGAACACTGAAGCTTTCTTT. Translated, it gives CASSTDSRFLNTEAFF.